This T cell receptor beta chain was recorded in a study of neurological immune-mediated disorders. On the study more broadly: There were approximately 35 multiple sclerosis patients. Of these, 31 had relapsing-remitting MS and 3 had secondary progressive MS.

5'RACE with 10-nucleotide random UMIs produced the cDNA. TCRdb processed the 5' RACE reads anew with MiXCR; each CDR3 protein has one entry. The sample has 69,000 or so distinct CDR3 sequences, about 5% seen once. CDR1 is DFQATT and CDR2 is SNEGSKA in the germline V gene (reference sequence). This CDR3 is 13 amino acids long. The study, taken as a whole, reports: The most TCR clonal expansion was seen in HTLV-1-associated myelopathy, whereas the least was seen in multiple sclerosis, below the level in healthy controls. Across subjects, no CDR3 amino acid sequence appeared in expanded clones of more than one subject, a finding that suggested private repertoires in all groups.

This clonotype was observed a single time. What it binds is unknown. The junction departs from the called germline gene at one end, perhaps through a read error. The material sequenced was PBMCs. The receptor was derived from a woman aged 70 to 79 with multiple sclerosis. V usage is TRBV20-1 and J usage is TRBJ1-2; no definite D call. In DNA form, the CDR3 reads TGCTGTGCACCTGGACCCTCTTACTATGGCTACACCTTC. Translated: CCAPGPSYYGYTF.